A selection of T cell receptor beta chains follows, all from one sample in a study of T cells in Graves' hyperthyroidism and ophthalmopathy. TCRdb recomputed calls from the multiplex PCR reads with MiXCR, one row per CDR3 protein. This table has a few hundred thousand distinct CDR3 sequences, 15% to 18% appearing once. Sequenced material: blood. Receptor source: a woman younger than 35 with Graves' hyperthyroidism. The CDR3 runs from the conserved cysteine through the conserved F or W. Where a row states a size, it is once, few, many or the class of an expanded clone; other rows omit it.

CDR3 | V | size
CASSTLSARGETQYF | TRBV12-3/TRBV12-4 | many
CAMRSLGANTEAFF | TRBV10-3 | many
CASSQELQDSNQPQHF | TRBV4-2 | NA
CASSQEWVGSQETQYF | TRBV3-1 | NA
CASSASGELGNQPQHF | TRBV6-4 | many
CASGAFSTQETQYF | TRBV12-3/TRBV12-4 | NA
CASSFGLDRPQFF | TRBV6-1 | many
CASSSEQNTEAFF | TRBV7-9 | many
CASSAPRFYGYTF | TRBV12-3/TRBV12-4 | many
CASSLVTANTEAFF | TRBV5-8 | many
CSVEWHSNQPQHF | TRBV29-1 | many
CASSLSGRELFF | TRBV11-2 | many
CASSRALGGRQGSNQPQHF | TRBV12-3/TRBV12-4 | many
CASSPRGAGTGDFNEQFF | TRBV6-1 | once
CASSISRGRQPQHF | TRBV19 | NA
CASSLSSSSYNEQFF | TRBV27 | many
CASSFDRSPGNTIYF | TRBV28 | many
CASSPSVTNTGELFF | TRBV7-3 | many
CASSYQGGAGTEAFF | TRBV6-6 | many
CASSQFPGTGPATNEKLFF | TRBV4-1 | NA
CASSPKRTASTDTQYF | TRBV27 | few
CASSQGGLAANRNNEQFF | TRBV14 | many
CASGRTEAFF | TRBV6-1 | many
CAWSPGTTIYEQYF | TRBV30 | many
CASSEVPDRPEGYTF | TRBV2 | many
CASRPGTLSYNEQFF | TRBV2 | many
CASSRDRGAEAFF | TRBV12-3/TRBV12-4 | many
CSARDPGADYEQYF | TRBV20-1 | many